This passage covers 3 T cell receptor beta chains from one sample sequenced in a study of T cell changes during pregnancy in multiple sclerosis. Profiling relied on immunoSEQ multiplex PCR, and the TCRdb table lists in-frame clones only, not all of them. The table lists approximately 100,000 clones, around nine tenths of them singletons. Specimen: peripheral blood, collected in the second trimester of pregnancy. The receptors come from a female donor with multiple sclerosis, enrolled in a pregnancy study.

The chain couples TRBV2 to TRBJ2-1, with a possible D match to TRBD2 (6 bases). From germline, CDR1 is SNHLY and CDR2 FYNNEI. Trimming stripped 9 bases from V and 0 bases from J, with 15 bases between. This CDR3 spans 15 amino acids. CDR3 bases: TGTGCCAGTCCCTCGGGACTTCGCTCCTACAATGAGCAGTTCTTC. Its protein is CASPSGLRSYNEQFF.

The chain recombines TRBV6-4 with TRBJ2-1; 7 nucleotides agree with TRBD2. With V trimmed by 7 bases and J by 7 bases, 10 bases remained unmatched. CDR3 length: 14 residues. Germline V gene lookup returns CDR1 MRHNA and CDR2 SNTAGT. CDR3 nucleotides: TGTGCCAGCATGCGGGAGCATACGGGGAATGAGCAGTTCTTC. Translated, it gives CASMREHTGNEQFF.

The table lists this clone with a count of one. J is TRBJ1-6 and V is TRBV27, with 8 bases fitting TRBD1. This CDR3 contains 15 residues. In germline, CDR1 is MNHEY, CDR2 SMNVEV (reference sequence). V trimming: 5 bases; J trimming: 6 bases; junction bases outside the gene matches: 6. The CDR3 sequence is CASSRQTGANSPLHF. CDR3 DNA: TGTGCCAGCAGTAGACAGACAGGGGCTAATTCACCCCTCCACTTT.